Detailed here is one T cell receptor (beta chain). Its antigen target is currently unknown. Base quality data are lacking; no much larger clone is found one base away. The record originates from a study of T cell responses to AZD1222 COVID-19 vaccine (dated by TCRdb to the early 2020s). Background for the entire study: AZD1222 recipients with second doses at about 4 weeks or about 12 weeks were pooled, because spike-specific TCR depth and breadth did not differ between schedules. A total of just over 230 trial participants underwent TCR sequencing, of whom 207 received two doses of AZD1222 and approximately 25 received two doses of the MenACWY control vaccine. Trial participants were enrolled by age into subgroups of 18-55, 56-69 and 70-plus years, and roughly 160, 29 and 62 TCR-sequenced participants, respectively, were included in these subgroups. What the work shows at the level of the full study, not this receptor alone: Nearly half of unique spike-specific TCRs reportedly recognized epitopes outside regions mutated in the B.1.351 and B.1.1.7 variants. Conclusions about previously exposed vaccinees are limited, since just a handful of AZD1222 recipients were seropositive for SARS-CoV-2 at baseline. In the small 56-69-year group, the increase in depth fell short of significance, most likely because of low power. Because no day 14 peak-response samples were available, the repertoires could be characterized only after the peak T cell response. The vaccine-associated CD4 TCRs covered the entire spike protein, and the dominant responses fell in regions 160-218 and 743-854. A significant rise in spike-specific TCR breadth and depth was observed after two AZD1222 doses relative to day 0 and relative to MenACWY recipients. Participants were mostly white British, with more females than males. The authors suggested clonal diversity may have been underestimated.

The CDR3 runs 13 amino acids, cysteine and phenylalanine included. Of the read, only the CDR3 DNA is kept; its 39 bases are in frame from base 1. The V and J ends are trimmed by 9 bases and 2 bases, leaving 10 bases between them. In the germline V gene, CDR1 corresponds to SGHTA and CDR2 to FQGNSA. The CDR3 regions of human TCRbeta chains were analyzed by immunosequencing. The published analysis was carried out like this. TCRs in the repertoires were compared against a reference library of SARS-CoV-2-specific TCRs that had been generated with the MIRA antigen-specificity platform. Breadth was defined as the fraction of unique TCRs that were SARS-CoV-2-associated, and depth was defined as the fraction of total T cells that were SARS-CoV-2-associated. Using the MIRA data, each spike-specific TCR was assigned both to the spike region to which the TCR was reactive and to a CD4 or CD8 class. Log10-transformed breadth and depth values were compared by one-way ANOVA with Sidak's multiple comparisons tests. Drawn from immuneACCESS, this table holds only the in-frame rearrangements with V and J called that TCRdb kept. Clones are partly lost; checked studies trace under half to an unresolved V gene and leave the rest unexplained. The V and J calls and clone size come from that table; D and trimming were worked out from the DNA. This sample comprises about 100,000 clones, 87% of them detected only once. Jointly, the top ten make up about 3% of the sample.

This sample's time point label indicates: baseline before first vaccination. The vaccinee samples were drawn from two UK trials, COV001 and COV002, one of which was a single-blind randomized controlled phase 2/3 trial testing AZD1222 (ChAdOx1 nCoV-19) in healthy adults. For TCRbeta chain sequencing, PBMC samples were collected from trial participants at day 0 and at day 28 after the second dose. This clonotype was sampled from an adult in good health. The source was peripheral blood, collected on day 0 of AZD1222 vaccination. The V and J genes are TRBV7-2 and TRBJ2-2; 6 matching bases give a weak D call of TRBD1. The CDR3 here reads CASGQSNTGELFF. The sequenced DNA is TGTGCCAGTGGACAGAGCAACACCGGGGAGCTGTTTTTT.